Listed below are T cell receptor beta chains from one sample, sequenced in a study of cytomegalovirus exposure and HLA in healthy donors. Sequenced by immunoSEQ multiplex PCR; TCRdb stores in-frame clones only, minus some. The sample lists approximately 70,000 clones; roughly 94% were seen once. Sequencing was done on a sample of PBMCs. The receptors were gathered from a woman aged 18-35 years in good health and CMV-seronegative. CDR3s leave out the opening cysteine and the closing phenylalanine or tryptophan. Clone size is not always given. Where it is, it says once, few, many or a class for expanded clones.

cdr3_length j_call v_call clone_size cdr3_aa
13 TRBJ1-1 TRBV5-1 once ASSTEQGIVTEAF
11 TRBJ1-4 TRBV30 NA AWGRDSNEKLF
14 TRBJ2-7 TRBV4-1 NA ASSQEVNRVNYEQY
11 TRBJ1-1 TRBV11-2 NA ASRQFPGLEAF
12 TRBJ2-7 TRBV7-2 NA ASGPGQGILEQY
11 TRBJ2-7 TRBV27 NA ASSPSVGTDTD
14 TRBJ2-7 TRBV6-5 NA ASSYAPPGHRYEQY
10 TRBJ2-3 TRBV7-5 once VRSPQGGTQY
12 TRBJ2-7 TRBV9 NA ASSVGQGGYEQY
16 TRBJ2-1 TRBV7-9 NA ASSLDIVVIFGSNEQF
11 TRBJ1-3 TRBV5-1 NA ASSETDTNTIY
14 TRBJ2-7 TRBV2 NA ASRGLWAGGPGEQY
14 TRBJ2-2 TRBV18 NA ASSDSGGTNTGELF
12 TRBJ2-7 TRBV5-1 once ASSGDRGSYEQY
9 TRBJ1-1 TRBV28 NA ATLNWEEAF
13 TRBJ2-7 TRBV10-1 NA ASARNKGLSYEQY
13 TRBJ1-1 TRBV6-1 NA ASRGQVDMNTEAF
12 TRBJ2-1 TRBV6-5 NA ASSYAGQLYEQF
11 TRBJ2-7 TRBV9 NA ASSVGGRDEQY
14 TRBJ1-4 TRBV18 NA ASSPRQPTTNEKLF
13 TRBJ2-1 TRBV5-4 NA ASSLVGGPYNEQF
10 TRBJ1-1 TRBV29-1 NA SVERGNTEAF
12 TRBJ2-1 TRBV10-3 NA AISRVGRDNEQF
14 TRBJ2-7 TRBV7-2 NA ASSPEAGFPHYEQY
11 TRBJ1-2 TRBV7-9 NA ASSLQGSPGYT
14 TRBJ1-2 TRBV11-2 NA ASSSIWTYVNYGYT
13 TRBJ1-4 TRBV6-4 few ASSRTTGPNEKLF
14 TRBJ1-5 TRBV21-1 NA ASSSQGSYSNQPQH
15 TRBJ2-7 TRBV7-2 NA ASSLVGGGGASYEQY